The 11 T cell receptor beta chains reported below all come from one sample, sequenced in a study of Tregs in tolerant kidney transplant recipients. Data came from immunoSEQ multiplex PCR; TCRdb stores just in-frame clones and leaves some out. The listing records approximately 50,000 clones. The sample in question was CD4+ T cells from blood, obtained before the transplant. The receptors stem from a human donor who received a combined kidney and bone marrow transplant.

CDR3 DNA, as far as it was read: TGTGCCAGCAGCTTAGGACAGGGAACTAATGAAAAA. Encoded protein: CASSLGQGTNEK. The whole CDR3 protein is CASSLGQGTNEKLFF. The chain carries TRBV11-2 and TRBJ1-4; 7 nucleotides align to TRBD1. The read gets to within 3 residues of the CDR3 end, and the germline J gene fills in the rest. CDR3 length: 15 residues. Unmatched junction bases numbered 0, after V lost 1 base and J lost 1 base. The germline V gene encodes CDR1 SGHAT and CDR2 FQNNGV.

As concerns this clone: From the germline J gene comes the end of the CDR3, since the read stops 3 residues before it. The chain links TRBV19 to TRBJ2-7, with 11 bases matching TRBD1. The CDR3 consists of 15 residues. CDR1 and CDR2 (germline): LNHDA, SQIVND (reference sequence). J was trimmed by 5 bases and V by 3 bases; bases with no gene match: 6. The CDR3 bases that were read are TGTGCCAGTAGTATCCGAAGGACAGGGGGCGACGAG. Its protein is CASSIRRTGGDE. In full, the CDR3 reads CASSIRRTGGDEQYF.

Remarks on this clone: The observed sequence ends 3 residues before the CDR3 terminus, with the missing tail filled in from the germline J gene. The chain couples TRBV19 to TRBJ2-7; D unclear. The V gene's germline CDR1 is LNHDA and CDR2 SQIVND (reference sequence). The V end was cut by 0 bases, the J end by 0 bases, with 9 bases between. The CDR3 is made up of 15 amino acids. The CDR3 is CASSIDTVSSYEQYF. The CDR3 bases that were read are TGTGCCAGTAGTATAGATACAGTGAGCTCCTACGAG.

Points on this clone: The read halts 3 residues ahead of the CDR3 end, with the missing end drawn from the germline J gene. The chain combines TRBV6-1 with TRBJ2-5; the match to TRBD2 covers 7 bases. Germline-derived CDR1 and CDR2 are MNHNS and SASEGT. The CDR3 length is 16 residues. CDR3 residues: CASSEEASGFGGTQYF. Partial CDR3 DNA: TGTGCCAGCAGTGAAGAGGCTAGCGGATTCGGTGGAACC.

As concerns this clone: The read finishes 3 residues shy of the CDR3 end, and the germline J gene is used to complete it. J is TRBJ1-2 and V is TRBV6-2 or TRBV6-3; tentatively, D is TRBD1 (6 bases). The CDR3 runs 13 residues. Germline CDR1 reads MNHEY; CDR2 reads SVGEGT. Deletions cut 6 bases from V and 4 bases from J, with 12 bases between. This CDR3 is CASRQQGGYGYTF. The DNA read from the CDR3 is TGTGCCAGCAGGCAACAGGGTGGCTATGGC.

On this clone: The CDR3 goes on 3 residues after the read ends, and that part is filled in from the germline J gene. V usage is TRBV30 and J usage is TRBJ2-1, with TRBD2 matching 14 bases. The CDR3 length is 18 residues. Germline lookup yields CDR1 GTSNPN and CDR2 SVGIG (reference sequence). The J segment lost 1 base and the V segment lost 2 bases, leaving 7 bases of the junction unmatched. Here the CDR3 reads CAWSLRTSGRFSYNEQFF. The covered CDR3 bases are TGTGCCTGGAGTCTCCGGACTAGCGGGAGGTTTTCCTACAATGAG.

Considering frequency, this clone is medium-sized. CDR3 loop: CSATSLAGWDTQYF. CDR3 DNA, as far as it was read: TGCAGTGCCACATCACTAGCGGGGTGGGATACG. The J gene is TRBJ2-3, the V gene TRBV20-1, with 10 bases aligning to TRBD2. Read coverage stops 3 residues before the CDR3 terminus; the germline J gene supplies the remainder. Unmatched junction bases numbered 9, after V lost 6 bases and J lost 6 bases. CDR3 length: 14 residues. Germline V gene data show CDR1 as DFQATT and CDR2 as SNEGSKA (reference sequence).

Note on this clone: The missing CDR3 end, 3 residues past where the read stops, is filled in from the germline J gene. The genes are TRBV20-1 and TRBJ2-3; TRBD2 matches at 10 bases. This CDR3 spans 17 amino acids. V lost 2 bases to trimming and J lost 2 bases; unmatched junction nucleotides: 10. Per the germline V gene, CDR1 is DFQATT and CDR2 is SNEGSKA (reference sequence). Partial CDR3 DNA: TGCAGTGCTAGATCCGTCGGACTAGCGGCTTACACAGATACG. Translating gives CSARSVGLAAYTDT. The full CDR3 sequence reads CSARSVGLAAYTDTQYF.

As concerns this clone: An end of the junction differs from the germline gene, which may be a read error. The read ends 3 residues before the CDR3 terminus; that terminus is restored from the germline J gene. The rearrangement joins TRBV19 to TRBJ1-1, with D possibly being TRBD1 (5 bases). This CDR3 contains 14 residues. The germline gives CDR1 LNHDA, CDR2 SQIVND (reference sequence). The CDR3 sequence: CASSMGGSAPEAFF. CDR3 DNA (partial): TGTGCCAGTAGTATGGGGGGGAGTGCCCCTGAG.

A word on this clone: From the germline J gene comes the end of the CDR3, since the read stops 3 residues before it. The J gene is TRBJ1-1, the V gene TRBV2; D call uncertain. From germline, CDR1 is SNHLY and CDR2 FYNNEI. This CDR3 is built from 13 residues. The V end lost 1 base, the J end lost 7 bases, and 10 bases lay between the germline ends. CDR3 region: CASSEDGQGEAFF. The CDR3 DNA, read in part, is TGTGCCAGCAGTGAAGATGGGCAAGGTGAA.

As regards this clone: The read ends 3 residues early relative to the CDR3; the germline J gene fills the gap. V and J are TRBV20-1 and TRBJ2-1; possibly TRBD2 for D (7 bases). V lost 5 bases to trimming and J lost 7 bases, with 12 bases between them. Germline V lookup: CDR1 DFQATT, CDR2 SNEGSKA (reference sequence). The CDR3 spans 12 residues. CDR3 bases read: TGCAGTGCTCCGAGGGGGGGGAATGAG. This translates into CSAPRGGNE. The entire CDR3 protein is CSAPRGGNEQFF.